This T cell receptor (beta chain) stems from a study of T cell responses to AZD1222 COVID-19 vaccine. Study-wide context: It was second doses at about 4 or about 12 weeks that were pooled.

On this clone: The antigen is unknown.

Here immunoSEQ multiplex PCR was the method, and the copy in TCRdb shows in-frame clones only, minus some. The table has 120,000 or so clones, roughly 86% seen once; the top ten hold more than 9%. Study results and caveats: As reported, nearly half of all spike-specific TCRs target variant regions that are unmutated. Spike-specific TCR breadth and depth were elevated following two AZD1222 doses.

The sequence came from an adult in good health. The sequences come from peripheral blood, collected on day 0 of AZD1222 vaccination.

CDR3 DNA: TGTGCCAGTAGCTGGGACAGCCAGACCTCCTACGAGCAGTACTTC. Protein: CASSWDSQTSYEQYF. The chain recombines TRBV19 with TRBJ2-7; 7 bases match TRBD1. Germline V CDR1 and CDR2: LNHDA, SQIVND (reference sequence). The CDR3 consists of 15 residues. After removal of 6 bases from V and 0 bases from J, the junction contained 8 bases not matched to a gene.